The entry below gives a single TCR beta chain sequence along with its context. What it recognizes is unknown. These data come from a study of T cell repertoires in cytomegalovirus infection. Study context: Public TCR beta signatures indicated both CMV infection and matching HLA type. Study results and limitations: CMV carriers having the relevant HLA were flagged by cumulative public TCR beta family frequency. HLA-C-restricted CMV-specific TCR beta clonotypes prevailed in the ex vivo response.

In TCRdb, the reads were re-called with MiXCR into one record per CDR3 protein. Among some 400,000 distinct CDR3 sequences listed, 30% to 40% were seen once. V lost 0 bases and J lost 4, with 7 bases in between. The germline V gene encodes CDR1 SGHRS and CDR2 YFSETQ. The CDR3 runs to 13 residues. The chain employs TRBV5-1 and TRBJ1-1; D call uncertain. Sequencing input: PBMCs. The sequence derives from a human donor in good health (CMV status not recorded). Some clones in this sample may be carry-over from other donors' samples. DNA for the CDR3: TGCGCCAGCAGCTTGGACGCCCTCACTGAAGCTTTCTTT. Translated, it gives CASSLDALTEAFF.